The present entry profiles one TCR beta chain with its context. Antigen: not known. This record belongs to a study of cytomegalovirus exposure and HLA in healthy donors. Study-wide results and caveats: Most TCR sequences were seen very rarely across donors, but some public TCRs occurred in many. In a later analysis, first-cohort TCR clusters were found to tend to co-occur in the 100 to 150 validation repertoires. Specific recognition of CMV antigens was confirmed in vitro for a few chains (all CMV-associated).

Data came from immunoSEQ multiplex PCR; TCRdb stores just in-frame clones and leaves some out. In the table there are about 130,000 clones, approximately 92% of which are singletons. Donors came from a validation cohort of about 110 subjects, distinct from the first 666-subject cohort. This CDR3 contains 13 residues. CDR1 and CDR2 (germline): MNHEY, SVGAGI. Trimming shortened V by 6 bases and J by 12 bases, and 20 bases separated the two germline ends. Sequencing was done on a sample of PBMCs. The clonotype was recovered from a young woman in good health and CMV-seronegative. The chain carries TRBV6-5 and TRBJ1-1; D is undetermined. The CDR3 DNA is TGTGCCAGCAGACCCATCGGGGATGTGGCGTCTTTCTTT. Its protein product is CASRPIGDVASFF.